A selection of T cell receptor beta chains follows, all from one sample in a study of blood T cell repertoires in COVID-19. Only in-frame clones appear in the TCRdb table, and some are missing; sequencing was by immunoSEQ multiplex PCR. The data contain around 78,000 clones, 90% of them singletons. Sequencing input: peripheral blood. The receptors stem from a woman in her forties or fifties in a cohort sampled during active COVID-19. Each CDR3 is given with its conserved first and last residue. The order of the fields is D gene, CDR3 length, J gene, clone size, V gene, CDR3 DNA, CDR3 protein. D genes are given only for firm matches. Clone sizes are given selectively: once, few, many, or a class where the clone is expanded.

NA | 15 | TRBJ2-3 | NA | TRBV18 | TGTGCCAGCTCACCAGTGACAGCTAGCACAGATACGCAGTATTTT | CASSPVTASTDTQYF
NA | 17 | TRBJ1-3 | NA | TRBV25-1 | TGTGCCAGCAGTGAATACGTGGGCAGTGACTCTGGAAACACCATATATTTT | CASSEYVGSDSGNTIYF
NA | 15 | TRBJ1-1 | NA | TRBV19 | TGTGCCAGTAGTATAGATGGAGGGTCGGGCACTGAAGCTTTCTTT | CASSIDGGSGTEAFF
TRBD2 | 15 | TRBJ2-7 | NA | TRBV2 | TGTGCCAGCAGTGATTTGGGGCTAGCGGTCTACGAGCAGTACTTC | CASSDLGLAVYEQYF
TRBD1 | 16 | TRBJ2-1 | NA | TRBV30 | TGTGCCTGGAAGGGTGACAGGGAAAAGTCCTACAATGAGCAGTTCTTC | CAWKGDREKSYNEQFF
TRBD2 | 16 | TRBJ2-3 | NA | TRBV5-1 | TGCGCCAGCAGCTCCGGGGCTAGCGGGAGGGCAGATACGCAGTATTTT | CASSSGASGRADTQYF
NA | 17 | TRBJ1-4 | NA | TRBV2 | TGTGCCAGCAGTGAAAGTTTCCCCACAGGGATTAATGAAAAACTGTTTTTT | CASSESFPTGINEKLFF
NA | 15 | TRBJ1-3 | NA | TRBV10-2 | TGCGCCAGCAGTGATCCGGGAAGCTCTGGAAACACCATATATTTT | CASSDPGSSGNTIYF
NA | 15 | TRBJ2-5 | NA | TRBV18 | TGTGCCAGCTCCCCCGGGACTCTCGGGATGGAGACCCAGTACTTC | CASSPGTLGMETQYF
TRBD2 | 14 | TRBJ2-7 | few | TRBV4-1 | TGCGCCAGCAGCCTGGTGCTAGCGGGAGGAGAGCAGTACTTC | CASSLVLAGGEQYF
TRBD1 | 14 | TRBJ2-7 | NA | TRBV10-3 | TGTGCCATCAGGGGGACAGGGGGCAGCGGCGAGCAGTACTTC | CAIRGTGGSGEQYF
TRBD1 | 14 | TRBJ1-5 | NA | TRBV27 | TGTGCCAGCGCCGCCGGGACAGGCAATCAGCCCCAGCATTTT | CASAAGTGNQPQHF
NA | 16 | TRBJ2-7 | few | TRBV5-1 | TGCGCCAGCAGCTTTCTCCCGACTAGTGGGGTGGGCGAGCAGTACTTC | CASSFLPTSGVGEQYF
NA | 15 | TRBJ1-4 | NA | TRBV9 | TGTGCCAGCAGCGTAGGCACAGTTCAAAGGGAAAAACTGTTTTTT | CASSVGTVQREKLFF
NA | 13 | TRBJ1-2 | few | TRBV7-3 | TGTGCCAGCAGCTTAGGGCAGAACTATGGCTACACCTTC | CASSLGQNYGYTF
NA | 11 | TRBJ2-5 | few | TRBV20-1 | TGCAGTGCTAGCCGGGAGGAGACCCAGTACTTC | CSASREETQYF
TRBD2 | 14 | TRBJ2-1 | NA | TRBV6-4 | TGTGCCAGCAGTGAGGGACTAGAGAGCAATGAGCAGTTCTTC | CASSEGLESNEQFF